These 16 T cell receptor beta chains were all obtained from the same sample, sequenced in a study of CXCR3-negative and CXCR3-positive naive CD8 T cells (dated by TCRdb to about 2019). What the research found in general, with its limitations: Compared with CXCR3-negative naive cells, CXCR3-positive naive cells had TRB CDR3s with higher hydrophobicity (lower Kidera factor 4), lower energy, and higher strength and volume indices.

Sequencer: NextSeq 550. The Human TCR Profiling Kit (MiLaboratory) was used to prepare UMI-labeled 5' RACE TRB cDNA libraries. TCRdb reanalyzed the reads, keeping one entry per CDR3 protein sequence and omitting DNA. For this sample, the table gives about 150,000 distinct CDR3 sequences. Nearly 0.5% of the sample is in the top ten clones. Their recognized antigens are unknown. What was sequenced was naive CXCR3+ CD8+ T cells from blood. According to the study, the label for this sample's cell subset or site signals: CD45RO-CCR7+CD27+CD95- naive CD8+ T cells expressing CXCR3 (TNR3+). These receptors all stem from a human donor in good health. Some clones in this sample may be carry-over from other donors' samples.

The chain uses TRBV29-1 and TRBJ2-7. The V gene's germline CDR1 is SQVTM and CDR2 ANQGSEA. CDR3 length: 12 amino acids. The CDR3 sequence is CSASGSRGEQYF.

V is TRBV28 and J is TRBJ2-1; TCRdb's D gene call, TRBD2, goes unchecked for lack of DNA. CDR1 MDHEN and CDR2 SYDVKM come from the germline V gene. The CDR3 runs 16 residues. The CDR3 spells CASSLFASRSYNEQFF.

This chain links TRBV6-5 with TRBJ2-1; the D call of TRBD2 rests on TCRdb alone, since no DNA is present to check it. The CDR3 runs 15 residues. Germline CDR1 reads MNHEY; CDR2 reads SVGAGI. The CDR3 is CASSYAAGGPNEQFF.

The chain carries TRBV12-3 or TRBV12-4 and TRBJ2-3. The CDR3 covers 13 residues. CDR3 sequence: CASSSTWADTQYF.

The chain links TRBV5-5 to TRBJ2-7; TCRdb outputs TRBD1, but without DNA this stays unchecked. CDR1 is SGHKS and CDR2 is YYEKEE in the germline V gene (reference sequence). This CDR3 has 16 residues. CDR3 in amino acids: CASSSLTGKHSYEQYF.

The CDR3 loop reads CASSPAAGGTPYEQYF. The chain couples TRBV5-6 to TRBJ2-7; TCRdb returns TRBD2, unconfirmable since there is no DNA. CDR1 is SGHDT and CDR2 is YYEEEE in the germline V gene. There are 16 residues in the CDR3.

The V and J genes are TRBV5-6 and TRBJ2-2; TCRdb's D gene call, TRBD2, goes unchecked for lack of DNA. Germline V lookup: CDR1 SGHDT, CDR2 YYEEEE. The CDR3 consists of 17 residues. The CDR3: CASRLGTSGENTGELFF.

This rearrangement joins TRBV10-3 to TRBJ2-1. The CDR3 extends over 13 amino acids. The germline gives CDR1 ENHRY, CDR2 SYGVKD. CDR3 region: CAISEVSIPEQFF.

The CDR3 protein is CASSLGTGVTQYF. V is TRBV13 and J is TRBJ2-5; TCRdb gives TRBD1 as the D gene, but with no DNA this cannot be confirmed. This CDR3 has 13 amino acids. CDR1 is PRHDT and CDR2 is FYEKMQ in the germline V gene (reference sequence).

The J gene is TRBJ2-7, the V gene TRBV6-2 or TRBV6-3. The CDR3 runs 15 residues. Germline values: CDR1 MNHEY, CDR2 SVGEGT. Here the CDR3 reads CASSYSGSAAAEQYF.

The V gene is TRBV15, the J gene TRBJ2-5; the D call from TCRdb, TRBD2, cannot be confirmed without DNA. The CDR3 consists of 15 residues. CDR1 and CDR2 (germline): LNHNV, YYDKDF (reference sequence). CDR3 sequence reads: CATSRASGVQETQYF. Together with reference TRBV15 and TRBJ2-5, the CDR3 gives the full variable domain: DAMVIQNPRYQVTQFGKPVTLSCSQTLNHNVMYWYQQKSSQAPKLLFHYYDKDFNNEADTPDNFQSRRPNTSFCFLDIRSPGLGDTAMYLCATSRASGVQETQYFGPGTRLLVL.

The chain links TRBV12-5 to TRBJ1-1. The CDR3 length is 14 residues. CDR1 is LGHNT, CDR2 FRNRAP, per germline. The CDR3 reads CASGLVQDPTEAFF. The entire variable domain, with the rest obtained from reference TRBV12-5 and TRBJ1-1, is as follows: DARVTQTPRHKVTEMGQEVTMRCQPILGHNTVFWYRQTMMQGLELLAYFRNRAPLDDSGMPKDRFSAEMPDATLATLKIQPSEPRDSAVYFCASGLVQDPTEAFFGQGTRLTVV.

CDR3 protein: CTGTGEGNEQFF. The genes are TRBV20-1 and TRBJ2-1; without DNA, the TCRdb call of TRBD1 cannot be checked. Germline CDR1 and CDR2: DFQATT and SNEGSKA (reference sequence). The CDR3 is 12 amino acids.

This rearrangement joins TRBV4-3 to TRBJ2-1; without DNA, the TCRdb call of TRBD1 cannot be checked. Germline V gene data show CDR1 as LGHNA and CDR2 as YSLEER. The CDR3 covers 15 residues. CDR3 region: CASSQRTGGADEQFF.

The chain employs TRBV7-9 and TRBJ2-2; there is no DNA to check the TCRdb D call of TRBD2. CDR3 length: 16 amino acids. The germline V gene has CDR1 SEHNR and CDR2 FQNEAQ (reference sequence). CDR3 region: CASRLGPLANTGELFF.

The chain links TRBV15 to TRBJ1-2; TCRdb picks TRBD1, but there is no DNA to check that call. The V gene's germline CDR1 is LNHNV and CDR2 YYDKDF (reference sequence). The CDR3 covers 13 residues. CDR3 in amino acids: CATSRGKGAGYTF.